A selection of T cell receptor beta chains follows, all from one sample in a study of blood T cells in healthy people across ages. TCRdb recomputed calls from the 5' RACE reads with MiXCR, one row per CDR3 protein. The sample includes 700,000 to 850,000 distinct CDR3 sequences, approximately 35% of them seen just once. Sequencing input: blood. These receptors were obtained from a man between 18 and 35 years old in good health. Each CDR3 is given with its conserved first and last residue. Fields, in order: J gene, D gene, V gene, CDR3 protein. A D gene is named only where the DNA matches it firmly.

TRBJ2-3,TRBD2,TRBV7-8,CASSPSHRVAGNTDTQYF
TRBJ1-2,-,TRBV7-2,CAGSLGGIDSYTF
TRBJ2-7,-,TRBV21-1,CASSPPGTTHSSYEQYF
TRBJ2-1,-,TRBV20-1,CSARGVSGDQSNEQFF
-,TRBD1,TRBV20-1,CSARRGRETQYF
TRBJ1-2,-,TRBV7-2,CASWDLAGDEFHYGYTF
TRBJ1-1,-,TRBV15,CATSRQEPNTEAFF
TRBJ1-1,-,TRBV29-1,CSVEGRSEAFF
TRBJ2-7,TRBD2,TRBV4-2,CASSQEGDGDYGQYF
-,-,TRBV10-3,CATSSTEYEQYF
TRBJ1-2,-,TRBV6-1,CASSDGRGANYGYTF
TRBJ1-4,-,TRBV28,CASSPPPGPKLFF
TRBJ2-7,-,TRBV20-1,CSATEPSSYEQYF
TRBJ2-3,-,TRBV6-4,CASSDSIYTDTQYF
TRBJ2-1,TRBD2,TRBV2,CASSAPGLGLAYEQFF
TRBJ2-5,-,TRBV20-1,CSARGTTAVETQYF
TRBJ2-1,TRBD2,TRBV5-1,CASSVELADNEQFF
TRBJ1-2,-,TRBV2,CASSGGENYGYTF
TRBJ1-1,TRBD1,TRBV14,CTSSQGTGIAEAFF
TRBJ2-1,-,TRBV3-1,CASSLPGTSYNEQFF
TRBJ2-7,-,TRBV28,CASSLLASLTGIHEQYF
TRBJ2-5,TRBD1,TRBV4-1,CASSRVQGEETQYF
TRBJ1-1,TRBD1,TRBV12-3/TRBV12-4,CASSKGGAGTEAFF
TRBJ1-2,TRBD1,TRBV12-3/TRBV12-4,CASSLTGGQGYTF
TRBJ1-6,-,TRBV12-3/TRBV12-4,CASSLEGSLSSPLHF
TRBJ2-6,-,TRBV5-5,CASSDGGMRTGANVLTF
TRBJ2-2,-,TRBV27,CASNWAGNTGELFF
-,TRBD1,TRBV7-2,CASSLVQGNTYEQYF
TRBJ1-4,-,TRBV13,CASSLARANEKLFF
TRBJ2-3,-,TRBV12-3/TRBV12-4,CASSLGVRADVQYF
TRBJ2-7,-,TRBV2,CASSDLSGSYEQYF
TRBJ2-3,TRBD1,TRBV4-2,CASSHEQGSDTQYF
TRBJ2-1,TRBD2,TRBV10-3,CAISESWDGGAGNEQFF
TRBJ2-3,-,TRBV27,CASSLTAGSSTDTQYF
TRBJ1-5,-,TRBV10-2,CASRESNQPQHF
TRBJ1-4,-,TRBV7-9,CASSSNRVAVEKLFF
TRBJ2-5,-,TRBV30,CAWSSGGWMETQYF
TRBJ2-5,TRBD1,TRBV10-3,CAIRTGGPEQETQYF
TRBJ2-5,-,TRBV12-3/TRBV12-4,CAGRVQATQYF
TRBJ1-1,-,TRBV6-6,CASRQVVNTEAFF
TRBJ2-7,-,TRBV15,CATSRDLLYEQYF